This T cell receptor (beta chain) is from a study of a mutant IDH1 vaccine in newly diagnosed glioma. Whole-study context: In some groups vaccination began 4-6 weeks post-radiotherapy; others received it with temozolomide. Treated patients, roughly 60% male and 37.5% female, averaged about 40 years of age.

Only in-frame clones appear in the TCRdb table, and some are missing; sequencing was by immunoSEQ multiplex PCR. Among more than 30,000 clones listed, 90% were seen once. For this clone: What it binds is not known.

The sample's time point: week 11, during vaccination. Doses comprised 300 ug of mutant IDH1 20-mer peptide each, plus topical imiquimod. Between the trimmed V and J ends, which lost 0 bases and 1 base, there was a span of 13 bases. Germline V CDR1 and CDR2: SQVTM, ANQGSEA. CDR3 length equals 15 residues. This clonotype was sampled from a man younger than 30 with glioma. V and J are TRBV29-1 and TRBJ2-7; D remains unclear. Here the sequenced sample was PBMCs, taken from a glioma patient whose treatment included an IDH1 peptide vaccine. The CDR3 coding sequence is TGCAGCGTTGAAGATCGCTCAGTGGGTTCCTACGAGCAGTACTTC. It translates to CSVEDRSVGSYEQYF.